Sequencing of this T cell receptor (beta chain) was carried out in a study of blood T cell repertoires in COVID-19. Study information: COVID-19 samples, acute and convalescent, were from the United States, Italy and Spain. PBMCs, B-cell-depleted T cells, or T cells were the source of the cDNA or gDNA that made up the material.

Enrolment of Seattle patients took place during active infection, and they were followed longitudinally. V dropped 2 bases and J dropped 4 bases, with 6 bases sitting between them. This CDR3 has 13 amino acids. Germline V gene data show CDR1 as MDHEN and CDR2 as SYDVKM. The authors' processing: Amplification with reference gene primers provided the estimates of nucleated cell counts. Repertoires were generated with immunoSEQ multiplex PCR, while TCRdb's copy carries only in-frame clones and drops some. D and trimming were read from the DNA, whereas the V and J calls and clone size are those reported in that table. The data hold about 200,000 clones, with 85% observed a single time.

The gene calls are TRBV28 and TRBJ1-3; D gene uncertain. Sequencing was carried out using peripheral blood. The receptor's source is a man aged 60 to 69 with COVID-19, enrolled during active disease. Here the CDR3 DNA reads TGTGCCAGCAGTTTAACGAGGGGAAACACCATATATTTT. Its translation: CASSLTRGNTIYF.